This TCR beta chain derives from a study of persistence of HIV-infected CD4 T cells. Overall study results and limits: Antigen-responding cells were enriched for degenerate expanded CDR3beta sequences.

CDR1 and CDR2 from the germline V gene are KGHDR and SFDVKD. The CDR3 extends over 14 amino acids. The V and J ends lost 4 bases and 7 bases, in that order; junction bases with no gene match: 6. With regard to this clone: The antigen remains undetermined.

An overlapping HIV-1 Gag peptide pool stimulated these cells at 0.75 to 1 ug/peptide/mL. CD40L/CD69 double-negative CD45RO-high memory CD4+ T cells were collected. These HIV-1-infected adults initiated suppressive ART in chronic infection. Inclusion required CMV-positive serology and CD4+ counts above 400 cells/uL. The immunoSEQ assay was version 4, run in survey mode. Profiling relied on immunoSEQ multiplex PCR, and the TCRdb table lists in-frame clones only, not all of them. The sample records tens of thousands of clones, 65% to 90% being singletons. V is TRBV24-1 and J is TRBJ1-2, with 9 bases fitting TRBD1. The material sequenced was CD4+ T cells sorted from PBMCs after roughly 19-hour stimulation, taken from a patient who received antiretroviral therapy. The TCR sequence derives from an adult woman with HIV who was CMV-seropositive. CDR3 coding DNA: TGTGCCACCAGTGAGACAGGGGGTGGTGGTGGCTACACCTTC. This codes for CATSETGGGGGYTF.